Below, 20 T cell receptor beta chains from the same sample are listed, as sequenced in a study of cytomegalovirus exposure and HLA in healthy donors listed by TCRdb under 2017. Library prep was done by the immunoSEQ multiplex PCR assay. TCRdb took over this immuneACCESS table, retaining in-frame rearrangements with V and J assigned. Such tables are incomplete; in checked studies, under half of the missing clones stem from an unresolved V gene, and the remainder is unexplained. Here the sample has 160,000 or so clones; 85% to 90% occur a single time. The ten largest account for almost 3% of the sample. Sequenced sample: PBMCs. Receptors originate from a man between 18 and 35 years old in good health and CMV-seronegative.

This CDR3 reads CASSYSLAGEGYEQYF. CDR3 coding DNA: TGTGCCAGCAGTTACTCTCTAGCGGGAGAGGGCTACGAGCAGTACTTC. The chain has TRBV6-6 and TRBJ2-7; 10 nucleotides agree with TRBD2. Unmatched junction bases numbered 5, after V lost 0 bases and J lost 3 bases. CDR1 is MNHNY and CDR2 is SVGAGI in the germline V gene (reference sequence). There are 16 residues in the CDR3.

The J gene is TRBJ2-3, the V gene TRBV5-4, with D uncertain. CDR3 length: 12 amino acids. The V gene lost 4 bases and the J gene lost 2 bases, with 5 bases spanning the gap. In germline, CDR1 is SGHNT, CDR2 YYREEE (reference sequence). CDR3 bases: TGTGCCAGCAGCCCAAACACAGATACGCAGTATTTT. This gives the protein CASSPNTDTQYF.

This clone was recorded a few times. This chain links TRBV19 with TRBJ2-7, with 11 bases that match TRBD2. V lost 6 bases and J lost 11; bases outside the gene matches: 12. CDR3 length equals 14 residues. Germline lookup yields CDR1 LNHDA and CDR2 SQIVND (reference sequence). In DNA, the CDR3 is TGTGCCAGTAGAACTGGCACTAGCGGGAGTAGGGAGTACTTC. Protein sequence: CASRTGTSGSREYF.

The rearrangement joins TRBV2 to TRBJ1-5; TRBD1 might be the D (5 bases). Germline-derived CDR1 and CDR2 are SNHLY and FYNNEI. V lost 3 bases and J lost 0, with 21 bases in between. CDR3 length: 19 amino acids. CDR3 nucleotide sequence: TGTGCCAGCAGTGATGGCGGGGCCGCGACTGCAGATAGCAATCAGCCCCAGCATTTT. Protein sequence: CASSDGGAATADSNQPQHF.

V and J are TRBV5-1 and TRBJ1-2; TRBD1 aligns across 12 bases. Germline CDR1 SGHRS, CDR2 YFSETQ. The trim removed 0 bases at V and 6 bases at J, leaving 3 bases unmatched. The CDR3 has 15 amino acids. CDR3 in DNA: TGCGCCAGCAGCTTGGAGGGACAGGGGGCCAATGGCTACACCTTC. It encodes CASSLEGQGANGYTF.

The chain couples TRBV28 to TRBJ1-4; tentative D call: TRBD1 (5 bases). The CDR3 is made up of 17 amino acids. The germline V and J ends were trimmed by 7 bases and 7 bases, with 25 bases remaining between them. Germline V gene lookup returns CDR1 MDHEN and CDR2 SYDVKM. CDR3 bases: TGTGCCAGCACTAGTCTCTCCGGGGGGTTGTCGGGTGAAAAACTGTTTTTT. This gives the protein CASTSLSGGLSGEKLFF. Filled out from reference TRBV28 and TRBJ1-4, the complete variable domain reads DVKVTQSSRYLVKRTGEKVFLECVQDMDHENMFWYRQDPGLGLRLIYFSYDVKMKEKGDIPEGYSVSREKKERFSLILESASTNQTSMYLCASTSLSGGLSGEKLFFGSGTQLSVL.

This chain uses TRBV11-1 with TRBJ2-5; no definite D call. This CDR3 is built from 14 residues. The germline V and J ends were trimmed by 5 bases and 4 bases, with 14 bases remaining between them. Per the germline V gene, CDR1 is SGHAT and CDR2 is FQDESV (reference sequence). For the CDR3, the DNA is TGTGCCAGCAGCAAAACCAATCCGAGAGAGACCCAGTACTTC. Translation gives CASSKTNPRETQYF.

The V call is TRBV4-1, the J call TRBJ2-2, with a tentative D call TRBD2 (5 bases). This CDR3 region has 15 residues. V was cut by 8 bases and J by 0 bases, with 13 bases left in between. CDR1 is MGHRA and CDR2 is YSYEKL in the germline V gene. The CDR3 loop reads CASVLDYPNTGELFF. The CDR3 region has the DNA TGCGCCAGCGTACTCGACTACCCGAACACCGGGGAGCTGTTTTTT.

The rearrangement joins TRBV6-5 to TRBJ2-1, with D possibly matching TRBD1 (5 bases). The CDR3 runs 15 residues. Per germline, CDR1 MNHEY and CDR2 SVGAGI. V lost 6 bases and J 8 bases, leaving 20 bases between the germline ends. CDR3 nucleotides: TGTGCCAGCAGCTCCCCGGACAAGAAAAAGGATGAGCAGTTCTTC. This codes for CASSSPDKKKDEQFF.

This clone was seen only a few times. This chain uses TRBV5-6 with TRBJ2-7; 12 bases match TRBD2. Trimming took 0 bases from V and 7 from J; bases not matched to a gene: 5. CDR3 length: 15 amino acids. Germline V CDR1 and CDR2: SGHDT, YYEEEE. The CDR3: CASSLASGRGGEQYF. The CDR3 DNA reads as TGTGCCAGCAGCTTGGCTAGCGGGAGGGGAGGGGAGCAGTACTTC. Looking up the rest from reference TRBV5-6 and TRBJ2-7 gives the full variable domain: DAGVTQSPTHLIKTRGQQVTLRCSPKSGHDTVSWYQQALGQGPQFIFQYYEEEERQRGNFPDRFSGHQFPNYSSELNVNALLLGDSALYLCASSLASGRGGEQYFGPGTRLTVT.

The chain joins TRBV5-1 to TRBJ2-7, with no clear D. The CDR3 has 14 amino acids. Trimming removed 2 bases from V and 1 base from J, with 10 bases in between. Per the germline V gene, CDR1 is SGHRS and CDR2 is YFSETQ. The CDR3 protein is CASSLTYLSYEQYF. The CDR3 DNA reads TGCGCCAGCAGCTTAACGTACCTATCCTACGAGCAGTACTTC.

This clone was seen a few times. CDR3: CASSFPGAGGLNEQFF. As DNA, the CDR3 is TGTGCCAGCAGCTTCCCGGGAGCGGGAGGGCTAAATGAGCAGTTCTTC. The V and J genes are TRBV7-8 and TRBJ2-1; 10 bases are shared with TRBD2. Germline V gene lookup returns CDR1 SGHVS and CDR2 FQNEAQ. J was trimmed by 7 bases and V by 3 bases; bases with no gene match: 9. This CDR3 comprises 16 residues.

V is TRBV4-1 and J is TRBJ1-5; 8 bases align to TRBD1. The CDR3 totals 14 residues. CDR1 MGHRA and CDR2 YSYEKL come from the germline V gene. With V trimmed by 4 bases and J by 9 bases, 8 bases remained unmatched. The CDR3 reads CASSPTGDGGPQHF. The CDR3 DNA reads TGCGCCAGCAGCCCGACAGGGGACGGGGGGCCCCAGCATTTT.

Written as DNA, the CDR3 is TGTGCCAGCAGTGAAACACTAGGCCGGACTGAAGCTTTCTTT. Amino acid sequence: CASSETLGRTEAFF. The V call is TRBV6-1, the J call TRBJ1-1; D remains ambiguous. CDR1 and CDR2 from the germline V gene are MNHNS and SASEGT. V was cut by 2 bases and J by 5 bases, with 12 bases left in between. The CDR3 contains 14 residues.

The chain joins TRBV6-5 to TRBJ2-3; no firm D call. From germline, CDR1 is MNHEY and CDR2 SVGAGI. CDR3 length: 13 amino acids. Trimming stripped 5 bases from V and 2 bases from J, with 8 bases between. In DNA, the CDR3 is TGTGCCAGCAGTCCTATTATCACAGATACGCAGTATTTT. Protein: CASSPIITDTQYF.

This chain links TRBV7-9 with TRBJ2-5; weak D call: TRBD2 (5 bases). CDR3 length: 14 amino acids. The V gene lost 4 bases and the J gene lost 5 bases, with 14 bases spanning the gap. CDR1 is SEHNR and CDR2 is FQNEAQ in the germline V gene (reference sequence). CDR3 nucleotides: TGTGCCAGCAGCTCCCCTTCGGGGTCGGAGACCCAGTACTTC. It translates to CASSSPSGSETQYF. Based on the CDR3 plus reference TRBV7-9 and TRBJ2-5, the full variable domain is DTGVSQNPRHKITKRGQNVTFRCDPISEHNRLYWYRQTLGQGPEFLTYFQNEAQLEKSRLLSDRFSAERPKGSFSTLEIQRTEQGDSAMYLCASSSPSGSETQYFGPGTRLLVL.

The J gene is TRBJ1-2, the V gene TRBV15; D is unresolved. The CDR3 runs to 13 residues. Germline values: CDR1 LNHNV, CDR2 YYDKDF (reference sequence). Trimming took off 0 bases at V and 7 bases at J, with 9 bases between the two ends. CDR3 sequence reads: CATSRDEVGGYTF. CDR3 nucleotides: TGTGCCACCAGCAGAGATGAGGTGGGTGGCTACACCTTC.

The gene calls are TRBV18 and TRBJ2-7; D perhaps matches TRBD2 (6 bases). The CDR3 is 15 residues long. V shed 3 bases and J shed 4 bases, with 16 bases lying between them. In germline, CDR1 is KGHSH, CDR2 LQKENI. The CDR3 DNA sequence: TGTGCCAGCTCACCCCCGACTAGTTACGGGTACGAGCAGTACTTC. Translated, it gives CASSPPTSYGYEQYF.

The CDR3 loop reads CASSSPGQGAEETQYF. The CDR3 DNA follows: TGCGCCAGCAGCTCTCCGGGACAGGGGGCAGAAGAGACCCAGTACTTC. The V gene is TRBV5-1, the J gene TRBJ2-5; 12 bases fit TRBD1. There are 16 residues in the CDR3. Trimming removed 3 bases from V and 3 bases from J; junction bases left unmatched: 6. Germline V lookup: CDR1 SGHRS, CDR2 YFSETQ.

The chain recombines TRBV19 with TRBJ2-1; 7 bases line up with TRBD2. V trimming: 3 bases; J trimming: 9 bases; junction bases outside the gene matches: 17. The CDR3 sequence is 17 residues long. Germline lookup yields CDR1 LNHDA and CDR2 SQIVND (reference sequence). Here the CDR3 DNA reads TGTGCCAGTAGTATCGGAGTTACGGGCGGGGGTTTAGGTGAGCAGTTCTTC. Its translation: CASSIGVTGGGLGEQFF.